A selection of T cell receptor beta chains follows, all from one sample in a study of shared clonotypes between healthy human individuals. Using immunoSEQ multiplex PCR, the repertoire was profiled, and TCRdb retains in-frame clones only, with some absent. The table includes approximately 1.5 million clones, 98% detected once. The sequenced sample consisted of naive CD4+ T cells sorted from blood. The receptors come from a young man in good health. Both conserved end residues are part of each CDR3. D genes are given only for firm matches.

-	TRBV4-1	TRBJ2-6	TGCGCCAGCAGCCAAAGGGGCACAGAAACCATTTCTGGGGCCAACGTCCTGACTTTC	CASSQRGTETISGANVLTF
TRBD2	TRBV11-3	TRBJ2-6	TGTGCCAGCAGCTACGGGGGGAGGGCCTCTGGGGCCAACGTCCTGACTTTC	CASSYGGRASGANVLTF
TRBD1	TRBV5-1	TRBJ2-6	TGCGCCAGCAGCGGGCCTGACAGGGGACAAAGCTCTGGGGCCAACGTCCTGACTTTC	CASSGPDRGQSSGANVLTF
TRBD1	TRBV5-1	TRBJ2-7	TGCGCCAGCAGCCTCGGGACAGTAGAGCAGTACTTC	CASSLGTVEQYF
-	TRBV2	TRBJ2-5	TGTGCCAGCAACAGAGTTCAAGAGACCCAGTACTTC	CASNRVQETQYF
-	TRBV6-6	TRBJ2-5	TGTGCCAGCAGTATAGGCGGGGTTCAAGAGACCCAGTACTTC	CASSIGGVQETQYF
TRBD1	TRBV18	TRBJ1-1	TGTGCCAGCTCACCTTACTCTTTAAAGGGACAGACGAACACTGAAGCTTTCTTT	CASSPYSLKGQTNTEAFF
-	TRBV11-2	TRBJ2-3	TGTGCCAGCAGCCCCGCCGGAGGGACAGATACGCAGTATTTT	CASSPAGGTDTQYF
TRBD1	TRBV5-1	TRBJ2-1	TGCGCCAGCAGCTTATACAGGGGACAGTCCGATGAGCAGTTCTTC	CASSLYRGQSDEQFF
-	TRBV6-1	TRBJ1-4	TGTGCCAGCAGTGAAGTCGCTGAAAAACTGTTTTTT	CASSEVAEKLFF
TRBD1	TRBV6-1	TRBJ2-5	TGTGCCAGCAGTGAATGGACAGGGGACTCTTTCCAAGAGACCCAGTACTTC	CASSEWTGDSFQETQYF